Each of the 6 T cell receptor beta chains below was sequenced from the same sample in a study of T-cell reconstitution after alpha-beta-depleted transplantation in children. It was with unique molecular identifiers that the TCRbeta library was prepared. MiXCR, run by TCRdb on the PCR reads, gives a single entry per CDR3 protein. The sample yields about 980,000 distinct CDR3 sequences, less than 30% seen once. The material was PBMCs, mostly from graft donor cells, obtained 360 days after TCRalphabeta/CD19-depleted stem cell transplant. The receptor source for this set is a boy younger than two who had a stem cell transplant for SCID, so the T cells may come from the graft donor.

The rearrangement uses TRBV20-1 and TRBJ2-3, with TRBD2 matching over 10 bases. The CDR3 consists of 14 residues. Germline loops: CDR1 DFQATT, CDR2 SNEGSKA (reference sequence). The CDR3 DNA sequence: TGCAGCCCTCAGCGGGGGGGGAGCACAGATACGCAGTATTTT. As protein: CSPQRGGSTDTQYF.

This clonotype was recorded a few times. The rearrangement links TRBV6-2 or TRBV6-3 to TRBJ2-7; 7 bases fit TRBD2. Germline CDR1 and CDR2: MNHEY and SVGEGT. V dropped 2 bases and J dropped 2; count of bases not matched to a gene: 6. CDR3 length equals 15 residues. The CDR3, as DNA: TGTGCCAGCAGTTACGTCGGCGGGGGACCCTACGAGCAGTACTTC. It codes for CASSYVGGGPYEQYF.

The count of this clonotype is one. The chain is built from TRBV6-6 and TRBJ1-2; D perhaps matches TRBD1 (5 bases). CDR1 and CDR2 from the germline V gene are MNHNY and SVGAGI (reference sequence). The CDR3 length is 13 residues. V lost 6 bases, J lost 6 bases, and 14 bases lay in between. The chain's CDR3 is CASRGGVGDGYTF. CDR3 bases: TGTGCCAGCAGGGGCGGAGTAGGGGATGGCTACACCTTC.

CDR3 amino acids: CASSLPGVREKLFF. The DNA for the CDR3 is TGCGCCAGCAGCTTACCAGGGGTACGTGAAAAACTGTTTTTT. The chain couples TRBV5-1 to TRBJ1-4; a possible D gene is TRBD1 (6 bases). The V end was cut by 2 bases, the J end by 7 bases, with 12 bases between. The germline V gene encodes CDR1 SGHRS and CDR2 YFSETQ. CDR3 length: 14 amino acids.

This clonotype was picked up a small number of times. V is TRBV6-1 and J is TRBJ2-1; 8 positions agree with TRBD1. The V gene end was trimmed by 10 bases and the J gene end by 9 bases; junction bases not matched to a gene: 26. Germline CDR1 and CDR2: MNHNS and SASEGT. There are 18 residues in the CDR3. CDR3 in amino acids: CATTEPGQVTHRTIEQFF. The CDR3 nucleotides are TGTGCCACCACTGAACCGGGACAGGTCACACACCGCACAATTGAGCAGTTCTTC.

This clonotype showed up just a few times. The CDR3 DNA reads TGTGCCATCAGTGAGGACGGGTATACGCAGTATTTT. This sequence encodes CAISEDGYTQYF. The chain combines TRBV10-3 with TRBJ2-3; D call uncertain. The CDR3 loop spans 12 amino acids. Germline CDR1 is ENHRY and CDR2 is SYGVKD. V lost 2 bases and J lost 7, with 7 bases in between.